Following are 25 T cell receptor beta chains from one sample sequenced in a study of technical replicates of blood from a handful of donors. Some clones are missing from TCRdb's copy, which holds only in-frame ones; the method was immunoSEQ multiplex PCR. Seen here are tens of thousands of clones, over 85% observed once, and the top ten hold 4.1%. The sequenced sample consisted of PBMCs. These receptors came from a human donor in good health. Some clones in this sample may be carry-over from other donors' samples.

J is TRBJ1-5 and V is TRBV4-2, with D uncertain. CDR1 and CDR2 (germline): LGHNA, YNFKEQ. CDR3 length equals 18 residues. V gave up 0 bases and J gave up 2 bases, with 17 bases separating them. This chain's CDR3 is CASSQDWAGGSGNQPQHF. In nucleotides, the CDR3 is TGTGCCAGCAGCCAAGATTGGGCGGGCGGCAGTGGCAATCAGCCCCAGCATTTT.

As to this clone: At one end the junction does not follow the germline gene, possibly because of a read error. This chain joins TRBV6-5 and TRBJ2-6, with D unclear. CDR1 is MNHEY, CDR2 SVGAGI, per germline. This CDR3 region has 14 residues. The CDR3 region has the DNA TGTGCCTGCAGCCGGAGTTTGGGGGCCAACGTCCTGACTTTC. Amino acid sequence: CACSRSLGANVLTF.

The chain couples TRBV4-3 to TRBJ2-7; no firm D call. CDR1 LGHNA and CDR2 YSLEER come from the germline V gene. Trimming cost V 0 bases and J 2 bases, with 11 bases left between them. The CDR3 has 15 residues. This CDR3 is CASSQDMSFTYEQYF. CDR3 sequence (DNA): TGCGCCAGCAGCCAAGATATGAGTTTCACCTACGAGCAGTACTTC.

The J gene is TRBJ1-1, the V gene TRBV19; possibly TRBD1 for D (6 bases). Trimming removed 8 bases at V and 0 bases at J, with 19 bases between. The CDR3 extends over 16 amino acids. CDR1 is LNHDA and CDR2 is SQIVND in the germline V gene (reference sequence). CDR3 nucleotides: TGTGCCAGTTCGCGAGGCGGGGGCCGCTTGAACACTGAAGCTTTCTTT. This codes for CASSRGGGRLNTEAFF.

For this clone: Compared with germline, one end of the junction differs, possibly owing to a read error. The chain employs TRBV29-1 and TRBJ1-5; no reliable D call. This CDR3 comprises 13 residues. Looked up from germline, CDR1 is SQVTM and CDR2 is ANQGSEA. The CDR3 DNA follows: TGCAGCGTGGAAGTAAATAGCAATCAGCCCCAGCATTTT. Translated: CSVEVNSNQPQHF.

V usage is TRBV4-1 and J usage is TRBJ2-7, with a tentative D call TRBD2 (6 bases). The V gene's germline CDR1 is MGHRA and CDR2 YSYEKL. This CDR3 has 15 residues. Trimming shortened V by 1 base and J by 3 bases, and 13 bases separated the two germline ends. The CDR3 is CASSQGLGGVYEQYF. In DNA, the CDR3 is TGCGCCAGCAGCCAAGGTCTTGGAGGGGTCTACGAGCAGTACTTC.

This chain joins TRBV5-6 and TRBJ2-1; 7 nucleotides match TRBD2. The CDR3 length is 17 residues. The V gene's germline CDR1 is SGHDT and CDR2 YYEEEE. J was trimmed by 3 bases and V by 2 bases; bases with no gene match: 11. The CDR3 DNA reads as TGTGCCAGCAGCTTTACGAGACTAGCAGCTTTCTACAATGAGCAGTTCTTC. It codes for CASSFTRLAAFYNEQFF.

A single count supports this clone. The chain uses TRBV7-8 and TRBJ2-5; 7 bases align to TRBD1. The CDR3 has 14 residues. Germline V CDR1 and CDR2: SGHVS, FQNEAQ. Trimming took 5 bases from V and 5 from J; bases not matched to a gene: 8. In nucleotides, the CDR3 is TGTGCCAGCAGCCCTTCGACAGGGTTGGAGACCCAGTACTTC. This sequence encodes CASSPSTGLETQYF.

Written as DNA, the CDR3 is TGTGCCAGCTCACTGAGCTCCTACGAGCAGTACTTC. Translating it yields CASSLSSYEQYF. The chain is built from TRBV18 and TRBJ2-7; D is undetermined. Germline CDR1 KGHSH, CDR2 LQKENI. This CDR3 has 12 residues. Trimming cost V 4 bases and J 0 bases, with 4 bases left between them.

The rearrangement joins TRBV6-5 to TRBJ1-2, with D possibly matching TRBD1 (6 bases). The germline gives CDR1 MNHEY, CDR2 SVGAGI. Trimming shortened V by 7 bases and J by 2 bases, and 17 bases separated the two germline ends. The CDR3 consists of 15 residues. The CDR3 coding sequence is TGTGCCAGCAAACTCAGTGGGGGCCCCAACTATGGCTACACCTTC. Its protein is CASKLSGGPNYGYTF.

The rearrangement uses TRBV30 and TRBJ2-7, with 7 bases that match TRBD2. The CDR3 has 14 amino acids. Trimming took 6 bases from V and 0 from J; bases not matched to a gene: 8. CDR1 is GTSNPN, CDR2 SVGIG, per germline (reference sequence). CDR3 nucleotide sequence: TGTGCCTGTACACTAGCGATCCACTCCTACGAGCAGTACTTC. This sequence encodes CACTLAIHSYEQYF.

The chain uses TRBV25-1 and TRBJ1-1, with D perhaps TRBD1 (5 bases). The germline V gene has CDR1 MGHDK and CDR2 SYGVNS. CDR3 length: 13 amino acids. The V and J ends lost 4 bases and 12 bases respectively, with 18 bases between them. The CDR3: CASSGGRVGASFF. CDR3 DNA: TGTGCCAGCAGTGGGGGCAGGGTGGGTGCGTCTTTCTTT.

The V gene is TRBV6-5, the J gene TRBJ2-2; 10 nucleotides agree with TRBD2. CDR3 length: 16 amino acids. V was pared by 4 bases and J by 5 bases, with 7 bases of the junction left unmatched. Germline loops: CDR1 MNHEY, CDR2 SVGAGI. CDR3 sequence: CASSSVAGGGTGELFF. The DNA of the CDR3 is TGTGCCAGCAGTTCCGTAGCGGGGGGTGGTACCGGGGAGCTGTTTTTT.

Only one count was recorded for this clone. The chain employs TRBV7-2 and TRBJ1-2, with 9 bases matching TRBD1. Trimming removed 5 bases from V and 8 bases from J; junction bases left unmatched: 12. The CDR3 extends over 15 amino acids. Per germline, CDR1 SGHTA and CDR2 FQGNSA. This CDR3 is CASSPAGTGIEGYTF. DNA for the CDR3: TGTGCCAGCAGCCCGGCCGGGACAGGGATAGAAGGCTACACCTTC.

This clone was seen only once. The chain couples TRBV27 to TRBJ2-1, with TRBD1 as a possible D gene (5 bases). Germline V gene data show CDR1 as MNHEY and CDR2 as SMNVEV (reference sequence). Trimming took 4 bases from V and 8 from J, leaving 9 bases between them. This CDR3 is 12 amino acids long. CDR3 coding DNA: TGTGCCAGCAGTTCCCAGGGCGATGAGCAGTTCTTC. It is translated as CASSSQGDEQFF.

This sequence joins TRBV7-9 and TRBJ1-5; D unresolved. V was cut by 4 bases and J by 5 bases, with 6 bases left in between. Germline V lookup: CDR1 SEHNR, CDR2 FQNEAQ (reference sequence). This CDR3 region has 12 residues. CDR3 loop: CASSSTDQPQHF. The CDR3 DNA reads TGTGCCAGCAGCTCAACAGATCAGCCCCAGCATTTT.

The chain is built from TRBV4-3 and TRBJ1-1; TRBD1 agrees at 7 bases. The germline V gene encodes CDR1 LGHNA and CDR2 YSLEER. CDR3 size: 14 residues. V shed 0 bases, J shed 3 bases, and the junction held 1 base outside the gene matches. The CDR3 loop reads CASSQDRGDTEAFF. For the CDR3, the DNA is TGCGCCAGCAGCCAAGACAGGGGGGACACTGAAGCTTTCTTT.

This sequence joins TRBV12-5 and TRBJ1-1, with D unresolved. The CDR3 covers 13 residues. Trimming took 8 bases from V and 1 from J, leaving 11 bases between them. CDR1 and CDR2 (germline): LGHNT, FRNRAP. In nucleotides, the CDR3 is TGTGCTAGTAACCTGGGAGCGAACACTGAAGCTTTCTTT. Translation: CASNLGANTEAFF.

This chain joins TRBV5-4 and TRBJ2-5; 10 nucleotides match TRBD2. Losses at the gene ends were 4 bases for V and 4 bases for J; bases not matched to a gene: 19. The CDR3 runs 19 residues. The germline V gene encodes CDR1 SGHNT and CDR2 YYREEE (reference sequence). The CDR3 region is CASSPAVAGGSESRETQYF. The CDR3 region has the DNA TGTGCCAGCAGCCCCGCGGTAGCGGGAGGATCCGAAAGTCGAGAGACCCAGTACTTC.

V usage is TRBV6-5 and J usage is TRBJ1-2, with TRBD1 matching 7 bases. Trimming cost V 0 bases and J 1 base; bases outside gene matches: 2. This CDR3 is 15 amino acids long. CDR1 is MNHEY and CDR2 is SVGAGI in the germline V gene. The CDR3 loop is CASSYSRQGNYGYTF. In nucleotides, the CDR3 is TGTGCCAGCAGTTACTCGAGACAGGGTAACTATGGCTACACCTTC.

CDR3 in DNA: TGTGCCAGCAGGACTCCCACTACTTTACTAACCCTCTCCCTCCTTCCTAACTATGGCTACACCTTC. Translated: CASRTPTTLLTLSLLPNYGYTF. This chain joins TRBV2 and TRBJ1-2; D is unresolved. The CDR3 runs to 22 residues. Trimming shortened V by 6 bases and J by 0 bases, and 35 bases separated the two germline ends. Germline V gene data show CDR1 as SNHLY and CDR2 as FYNNEI.

V and J are TRBV5-4 and TRBJ2-2; D is ambiguous. Trimming stripped 4 bases from V and 1 base from J, with 8 bases between. The length of the CDR3 is 14 residues. Germline V gives CDR1 SGHNT, CDR2 YYREEE (reference sequence). CDR3 DNA: TGTGCCAGCAGCCGGTCTAAGAACACCGGGGAGCTGTTTTTT. Protein product: CASSRSKNTGELFF.

J is TRBJ1-6 and V is TRBV4-3; possible D gene TRBD1, 6 bases. The CDR3 sequence is 17 residues long. Trimming pared 0 bases from V and 3 bases from J, leaving 12 bases between. Germline values: CDR1 LGHNA, CDR2 YSLEER. Here the CDR3 DNA reads TGCGCCAGCAGCCAAGATCTTGGACAGAACTATAATTCACCCCTCCACTTT. Translated: CASSQDLGQNYNSPLHF.

The chain combines TRBV6-5 with TRBJ2-6; a weak D match, TRBD2 (6 bases). V lost 0 bases and J lost 1, with 7 bases in between. CDR1 and CDR2 (germline): MNHEY, SVGAGI. The CDR3 runs to 16 residues. CDR3 bases: TGTGCCAGCAGTTACTCACGGGGGTCTGGGGCCAACGTCCTGACTTTC. Its translation is CASSYSRGSGANVLTF.

The chain links TRBV7-6 to TRBJ2-3; 15 bases line up with TRBD2. V was pared by 4 bases and J by 5 bases, with 1 base of the junction left unmatched. The CDR3 covers 15 residues. Germline V CDR1 and CDR2: SGHVS, FNYEAQ. This chain's CDR3 is CASSWTSGGGDTQYF. CDR3 coding DNA: TGTGCCAGCAGCTGGACTAGCGGGGGGGGAGATACGCAGTATTTT.